This is a list of T cell receptor beta chains from one sample in a study of spatial heterogeneity in lung cancer. TCRdb reprocessed the 5' RACE reads via MiXCR and lists one record per CDR3 protein. Found here are some 34,000 distinct CDR3 sequences, about 7.7% of them singletons; the top ten hold approximately 30%. Sample: PBMCs, taken at surgery. These receptors were obtained from a female donor with early-stage non-small cell lung cancer. Both conserved end residues are part of each CDR3. A D gene is named only where the DNA matches it firmly. For some rows the clone size is stated as once, few or many, or as a class when expanded; others skip it.

V gene,J gene,clone size,D gene,CDR3 DNA,CDR3 protein
TRBV25-1,TRBJ1-2,many,TRBD1,TGTGCCAGCAGTGAGACAGGGAACTATGGCTACACCTTC,CASSETGNYGYTF
TRBV6-1,TRBJ2-7,many,TRBD2,TGTGCCAGCAGTGACCAACTAGCGGGGACTTCCTACGAGCAGTACTTC,CASSDQLAGTSYEQYF
TRBV27,TRBJ2-7,medium-sized,-,TGTGCCAGCAGTTTAACGGGCGCTTCCTACGAGCAGTACTTC,CASSLTGASYEQYF
TRBV20-1,TRBJ2-3,many,-,TGCAGTGCTAGTATAATCAGGGAAGTAGATACGCAGTATTTT,CSASIIREVDTQYF
TRBV6-5,TRBJ1-6,many,-,TGTGCCAGCAGTTCCACCTGGGACCTTCGGTCACCCCTCCACTTT,CASSSTWDLRSPLHF
TRBV7-2,TRBJ1-4,many,TRBD1,TGTGCCAGCACCCCGGGACAGGGAGAAAAACTGTTTTTT,CASTPGQGEKLFF
TRBV6-2/TRBV6-3,TRBJ2-1,-,-,TGTGCCAGCAGTGCCGACAACTACAATGAGCAGTTCTTC,CASSADNYNEQFF
TRBV15,TRBJ2-7,many,TRBD1,TGTGCCACCAGCAGAGAGTACGGGACAGGGTACGAGCAGTACTTC,CATSREYGTGYEQYF
TRBV5-8,TRBJ2-7,many,-,TGTGCCAGCAGCTTGGTGGGGTTAACCTACGAGCAGTACTTC,CASSLVGLTYEQYF
TRBV2,TRBJ2-1,many,-,TGTGCCAGCAGTGTGACAGTGACCAACTCCTACAATGAGCAGTTCTTC,CASSVTVTNSYNEQFF
TRBV13,TRBJ2-7,many,-,TGTGCCAGCAGCTCGACCTACGAGCAGTACTTC,CASSSTYEQYF
TRBV4-1,TRBJ2-4,many,TRBD2,TGCGCCAGCAGCCAAGGGACTAGCGGGGGAGTAAACATTCAGTACTTC,CASSQGTSGGVNIQYF
TRBV12-5,TRBJ2-3,few,TRBD1,TGTGCTAGTGGTTCTGAGGGGGCATCAGATACGCAGTATTTT,CASGSEGASDTQYF
TRBV11-2,TRBJ2-5,-,-,TGTGCCAGCAGCTTAGATGCTGGGGGCGAAGAGACCCAGTACTTC,CASSLDAGGEETQYF
TRBV18,TRBJ1-1,-,TRBD1,TGTGCCAGCTCACCCGACAGGGAGTTGACTGAAGCTTTCTTT,CASSPDRELTEAFF
TRBV29-1,TRBJ1-1,-,-,TGCAGCGTTGGCCGGGCCTTAGGAGAAGCTTTCTTT,CSVGRALGEAFF
TRBV10-1,TRBJ1-3,many,-,TGCGCCAGCAGTGAGTCGGCTGGAAACACCATATATTTT,CASSESAGNTIYF
TRBV12-3/TRBV12-4,TRBJ2-1,many,TRBD2,TGTGCCAGCAGACCCTCCCTAGCGGGAGATGGGAATGAGCAGTTCTTC,CASRPSLAGDGNEQFF
TRBV3-1,TRBJ2-3,many,TRBD2,TGTGCCAGCGGACTAGCGGGCACAGATACGCAGTATTTT,CASGLAGTDTQYF
TRBV18,TRBJ2-3,many,-,TGTGCCAGCTCACCACTGATCACAGATACGCAGTATTTT,CASSPLITDTQYF
TRBV5-6,TRBJ1-4,many,-,TGTGCCAGCAGCCAACTCTGGCAGGGTTCGGGTGAAAAACTGTTTTTT,CASSQLWQGSGEKLFF
TRBV28,TRBJ1-5,many,-,TGTGCCAGCACCGGTGCGCAGGGCAATCAGCCCCAGCATTTT,CASTGAQGNQPQHF
TRBV2,TRBJ1-4,-,-,TGTGCCAGCACCGAGGGCAGGACTAATGAAAAACTGTTTTTT,CASTEGRTNEKLFF
TRBV6-2/TRBV6-3,TRBJ2-3,few,TRBD2,TGTGCCAGCCGTAGCGCGGGGGACCACACAGATACGCAGTATTTT,CASRSAGDHTDTQYF
TRBV5-6,TRBJ2-5,many,-,TGTGCCAGCAGCTATGGCCAAGAGATGACCCAGTACTTC,CASSYGQEMTQYF
TRBV5-1,TRBJ2-3,-,TRBD2,TGCGCCAGCAGGGGACTAGCGGGCACAGATACGCAGTATTTT,CASRGLAGTDTQYF
TRBV5-1,TRBJ2-3,few,-,TGCGCCAGCAGCCTACCTTATGAGGATACGCAGTATTTT,CASSLPYEDTQYF
TRBV7-8,TRBJ1-1,-,TRBD1,TGTGTCAGCAGCGGTTGGGACAGGGGGAACACTGAAGCTTTCTTT,CVSSGWDRGNTEAFF
TRBV5-6,TRBJ1-3,many,-,TGTGCCAGCAGCTTCGCGGGACCGAGCTCTGGAAACACCATATATTTT,CASSFAGPSSGNTIYF
TRBV6-1,TRBJ2-1,many,-,TGTGCCAGCAGTGAATCAGGGACGACCTACAATGAGCAGTTCTTC,CASSESGTTYNEQFF
TRBV5-1,TRBJ1-4,-,-,TGCGCCAGCAGTCCAACCGGGTCGGGGGATGAAAAACTGTTTTTT,CASSPTGSGDEKLFF
TRBV4-3,TRBJ2-5,many,TRBD2,TGCGCCAGCAGCCAAGAGGCCTCTCTACTAGCGGGAGGGCAAGAGACCCAGTACTTC,CASSQEASLLAGGQETQYF
TRBV11-3,TRBJ1-1,few,-,TGTGCCAGCAGCTTGCAGGGGCAGAACACTGAAGCTTTCTTT,CASSLQGQNTEAFF
TRBV27,TRBJ1-6,few,-,TGTGCCAGCAGTTTATCGCCAGCGGAGTCACCCCTCCACTTT,CASSLSPAESPLHF
TRBV20-1,TRBJ2-5,-,TRBD2,TGCAGTGCTAGAGACTCCCCACTAGCGGGGAGGGCTGAGACCCAGTACTTC,CSARDSPLAGRAETQYF
TRBV28,TRBJ2-3,many,-,TGTGCCAGCAGTTTCGGGGGGACAGGCACAGATACGCAGTATTTT,CASSFGGTGTDTQYF
TRBV20-1,TRBJ2-3,many,-,TGCAGTGCTACCCCGCCGGTTAGCCCCCCAGATACGCAGTATTTT,CSATPPVSPPDTQYF
TRBV7-2,TRBJ2-2,many,-,TGTGCCAGCAGCTTCGTTCCGGGGAGTGGAAGGGAGCTGTTTTTT,CASSFVPGSGRELFF
TRBV3-1,TRBJ2-7,few,TRBD2,TGTGCCAGCAGCCAAGATCCGGGGGGGACAAACTACGAGCAGTACTTC,CASSQDPGGTNYEQYF
TRBV27,TRBJ1-5,-,-,TGTGCCAGCAGTCCGCTGCCCCAGCATTTT,CASSPLPQHF
TRBV5-5,TRBJ1-5,many,-,TGTGCCAGCAGCCGGGACACCTTCGGGGATCAGCCCCAGCATTTT,CASSRDTFGDQPQHF